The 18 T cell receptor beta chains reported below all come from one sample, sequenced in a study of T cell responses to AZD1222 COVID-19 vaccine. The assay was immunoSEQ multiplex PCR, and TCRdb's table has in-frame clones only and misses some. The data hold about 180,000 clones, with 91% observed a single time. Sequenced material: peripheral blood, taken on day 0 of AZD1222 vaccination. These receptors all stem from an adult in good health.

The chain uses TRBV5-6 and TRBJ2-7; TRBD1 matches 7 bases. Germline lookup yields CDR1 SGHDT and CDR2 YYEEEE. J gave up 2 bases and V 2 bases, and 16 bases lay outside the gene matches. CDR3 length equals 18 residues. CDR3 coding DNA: TGTGCCAGCAGCTTCCACCTGGCCCCAGGGGGTACAGCCTACGAGCAGTACTTC. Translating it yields CASSFHLAPGGTAYEQYF.

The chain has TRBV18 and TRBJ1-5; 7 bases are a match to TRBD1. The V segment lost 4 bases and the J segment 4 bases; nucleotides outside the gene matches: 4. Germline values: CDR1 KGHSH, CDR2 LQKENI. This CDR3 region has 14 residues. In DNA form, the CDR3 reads TGTGCCAGCTCACTACAGGGGCCTAATCAGCCCCAGCATTTT. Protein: CASSLQGPNQPQHF.

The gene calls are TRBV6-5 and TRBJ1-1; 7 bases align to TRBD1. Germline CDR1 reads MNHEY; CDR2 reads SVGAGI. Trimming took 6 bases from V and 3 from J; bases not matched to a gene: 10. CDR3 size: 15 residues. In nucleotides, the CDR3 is TGTGCCAGCAGCAGACGTAGGGGGCTTGACACTGAAGCTTTCTTT. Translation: CASSRRRGLDTEAFF.

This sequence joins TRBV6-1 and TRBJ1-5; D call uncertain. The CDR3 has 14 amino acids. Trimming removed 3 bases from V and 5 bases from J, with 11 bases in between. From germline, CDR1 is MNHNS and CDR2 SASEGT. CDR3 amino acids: CASSDLDVYQPQHF. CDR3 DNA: TGTGCCAGCAGTGATTTGGACGTTTATCAGCCCCAGCATTTT.

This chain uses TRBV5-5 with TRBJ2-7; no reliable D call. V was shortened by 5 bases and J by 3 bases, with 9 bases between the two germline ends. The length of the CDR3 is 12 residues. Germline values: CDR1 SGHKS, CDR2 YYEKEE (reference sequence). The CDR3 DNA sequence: TGTGCCAGCAGTTCAATGGGCTACGAGCAGTACTTC. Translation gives CASSSMGYEQYF.

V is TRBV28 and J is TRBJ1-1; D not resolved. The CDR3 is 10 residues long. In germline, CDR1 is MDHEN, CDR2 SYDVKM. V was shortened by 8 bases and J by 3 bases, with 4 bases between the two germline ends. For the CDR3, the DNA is TGTGCCAGCCGGGACACTGAAGCTTTCTTT. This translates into CASRDTEAFF.

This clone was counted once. CDR3: CASGRDGQETQYF. The CDR3 DNA reads as TGTGCCAGCGGCCGGGACGGGCAAGAGACCCAGTACTTC. V gene TRBV2 combines with J gene TRBJ2-5; tentatively, D is TRBD1 or TRBD2 (5 bases each). The CDR3 covers 13 residues. Per germline, CDR1 SNHLY and CDR2 FYNNEI. The V gene lost 8 bases and the J gene lost 2 bases, with 12 bases spanning the gap.

For the CDR3, the DNA is TGTGCCAGCACCTCGGATAGGAATCGGCAGTTCTTC. This translates into CASTSDRNRQFF. The chain links TRBV28 to TRBJ2-1; D remains unclear. V was clipped by 7 bases and J by 12 bases, with 16 bases between them. Per the germline V gene, CDR1 is MDHEN and CDR2 is SYDVKM. The CDR3 has 12 residues.

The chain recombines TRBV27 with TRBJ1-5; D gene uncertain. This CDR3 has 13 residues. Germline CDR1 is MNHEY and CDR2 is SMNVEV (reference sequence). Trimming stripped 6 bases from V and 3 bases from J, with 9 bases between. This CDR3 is CASSGQLNQPQHF. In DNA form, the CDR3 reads TGTGCCAGCAGCGGGCAGCTCAATCAGCCCCAGCATTTT.

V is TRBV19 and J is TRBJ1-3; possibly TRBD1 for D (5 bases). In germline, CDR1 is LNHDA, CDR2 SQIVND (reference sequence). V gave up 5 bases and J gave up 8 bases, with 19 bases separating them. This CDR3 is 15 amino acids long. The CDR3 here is CASSPSLGRLDTIYF. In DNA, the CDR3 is TGTGCCAGTAGTCCGTCCCTGGGACGCCTTGACACCATATATTTT.

In nucleotides, the CDR3 is TGTGCAAAGGTTCGGGGACTAGCGGGAGGGTTGGGCACAGATACGCAGTATTTT. Amino acids: CAKVRGLAGGLGTDTQYF. J is TRBJ2-3 and V is TRBV12-2; TRBD2 is the table's D call, not checked against the DNA. TRBV12-2 is an annotated pseudogene. The CDR3 runs to 18 residues.

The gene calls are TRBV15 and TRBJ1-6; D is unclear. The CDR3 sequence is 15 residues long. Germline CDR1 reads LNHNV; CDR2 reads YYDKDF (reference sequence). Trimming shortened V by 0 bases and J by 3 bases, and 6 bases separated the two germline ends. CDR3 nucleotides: TGTGCCACCAGCAGAGATCGACGCTATAATTCACCCCTCCACTTT. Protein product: CATSRDRRYNSPLHF.

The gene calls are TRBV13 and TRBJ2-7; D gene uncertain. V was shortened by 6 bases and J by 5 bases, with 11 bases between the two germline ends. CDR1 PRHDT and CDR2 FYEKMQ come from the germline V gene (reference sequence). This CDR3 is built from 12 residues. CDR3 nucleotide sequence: TGTGCCAGCAGGGGCCGACTGAACGAGCAGTACTTC. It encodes CASRGRLNEQYF.

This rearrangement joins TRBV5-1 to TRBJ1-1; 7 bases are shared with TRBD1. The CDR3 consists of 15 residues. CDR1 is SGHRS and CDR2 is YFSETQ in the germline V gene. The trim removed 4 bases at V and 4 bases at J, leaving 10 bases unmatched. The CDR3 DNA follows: TGCGCCAGCAGCACCCGACAGGGTTTGGGCACTGAAGCTTTCTTT. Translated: CASSTRQGLGTEAFF.

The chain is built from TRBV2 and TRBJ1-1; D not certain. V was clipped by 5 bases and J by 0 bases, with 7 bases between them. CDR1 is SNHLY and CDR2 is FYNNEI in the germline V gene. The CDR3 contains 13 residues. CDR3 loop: CASSTDLNTEAFF. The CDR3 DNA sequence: TGTGCCAGCAGTACCGATCTGAACACTGAAGCTTTCTTT.

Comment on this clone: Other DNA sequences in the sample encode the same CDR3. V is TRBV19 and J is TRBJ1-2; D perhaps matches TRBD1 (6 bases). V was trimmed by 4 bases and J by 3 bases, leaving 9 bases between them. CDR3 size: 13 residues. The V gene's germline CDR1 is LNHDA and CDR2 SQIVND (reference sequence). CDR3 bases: TGTGCCAGTAGTACACGGACAGACTATGGCTACACCTTC. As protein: CASSTRTDYGYTF.

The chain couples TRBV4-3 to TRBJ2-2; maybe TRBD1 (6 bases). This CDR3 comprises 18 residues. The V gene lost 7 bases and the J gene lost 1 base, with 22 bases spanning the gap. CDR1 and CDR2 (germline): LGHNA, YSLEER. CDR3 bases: TGCGCCAGCAATACCTTGCTGGGGGCAGCCCAGAACACCGGGGAGCTGTTTTTT. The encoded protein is CASNTLLGAAQNTGELFF.

The CDR3 spells CASSLYHGQGLEAFF. The CDR3 region has the DNA TGTGCCAGCAGCTTATACCATGGACAGGGGCTGGAAGCTTTCTTT. The chain joins TRBV7-2 to TRBJ1-1, with TRBD1 identical over 9 bases. V shed 2 bases and J 8 bases; nucleotides not matched to a gene: 9. This CDR3 comprises 15 residues. The germline V gene encodes CDR1 SGHTA and CDR2 FQGNSA.